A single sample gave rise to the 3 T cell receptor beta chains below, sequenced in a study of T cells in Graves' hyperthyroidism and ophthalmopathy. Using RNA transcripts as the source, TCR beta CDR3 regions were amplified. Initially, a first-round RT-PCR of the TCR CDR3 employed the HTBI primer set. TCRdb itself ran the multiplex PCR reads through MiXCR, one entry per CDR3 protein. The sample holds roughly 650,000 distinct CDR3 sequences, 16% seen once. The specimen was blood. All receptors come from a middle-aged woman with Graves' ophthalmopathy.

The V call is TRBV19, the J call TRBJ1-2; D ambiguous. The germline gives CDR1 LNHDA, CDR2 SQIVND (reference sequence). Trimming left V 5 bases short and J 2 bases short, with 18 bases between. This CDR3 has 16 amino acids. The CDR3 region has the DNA TGTGCCAGTAGTTCCGGGTATGGAGATACGAACTATGGCTACACCTTC. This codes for CASSSGYGDTNYGYTF.

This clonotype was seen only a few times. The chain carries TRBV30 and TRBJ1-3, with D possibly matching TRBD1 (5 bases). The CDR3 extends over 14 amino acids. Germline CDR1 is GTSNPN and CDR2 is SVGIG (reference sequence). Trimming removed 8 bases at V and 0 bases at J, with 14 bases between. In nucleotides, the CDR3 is TGTGCCGGACTCACAGGACTCTCTGGAAACACCATATATTTT. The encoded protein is CAGLTGLSGNTIYF.

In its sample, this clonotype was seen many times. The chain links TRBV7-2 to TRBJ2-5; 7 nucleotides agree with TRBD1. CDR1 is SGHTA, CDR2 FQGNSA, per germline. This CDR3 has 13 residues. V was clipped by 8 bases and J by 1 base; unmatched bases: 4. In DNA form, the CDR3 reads TGTGCCAGCGGACGGGACAGCCAAGAGACCCAGTACTTC. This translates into CASGRDSQETQYF.